These T cell receptor beta chains were read from a single sample in a study of regulatory T cells in long-lasting Graves disease. TCRdb re-analysed the multiplex PCR reads in MiXCR, keeping a single row per CDR3 protein. The sample lists over 500,000 distinct CDR3 sequences; about 16% were seen once. Separately, the same data were catalogued under a study of T cells in Graves' hyperthyroidism and ophthalmopathy.

Sequencing used peripheral blood mononuclear cells (PBMCs), obtained at new diagnosis, from a patient treated with antithyroid drugs. Receptors were obtained from a man aged 18-30 years with Graves disease. CDR3s include the opening cysteine and the closing phenylalanine or tryptophan. A D gene is named only where the DNA matches it firmly. Clone size, where shown, is once, few, many, or a class for clones that have expanded.

clone_size: -; v_call: TRBV11-2; d_call: TRBD2; j_call: TRBJ2-7; cdr3_aa: CASSLVGVSGGAYNEQYF; cdr3_nt: TGTGCCAGCAGCTTAGTAGGGGTGAGCGGGGGCGCCTACAATGAGCAGTACTTC
clone_size: many; v_call: TRBV14; d_call: -; j_call: TRBJ2-7; cdr3_aa: CASSQEGRGYEQYF; cdr3_nt: TGTGCCAGCAGCCAAGAGGGCAGGGGATACGAGCAGTACTTC
clone_size: -; v_call: TRBV12-3/TRBV12-4; d_call: -; j_call: TRBJ1-2; cdr3_aa: CASSLGSFNYGYTF; cdr3_nt: TGTGCCAGCAGTTTAGGTAGTTTTAACTATGGCTACACCTTC
clone_size: -; v_call: TRBV9; d_call: -; j_call: TRBJ2-5; cdr3_aa: CASGPGETQYF; cdr3_nt: TGTGCCAGCGGACCCGGGGAGACCCAGTACTTC
clone_size: many; v_call: TRBV28; d_call: TRBD2; j_call: TRBJ2-1; cdr3_aa: CASSHGQGLAADNEQFF; cdr3_nt: TGTGCCAGCAGTCACGGACAAGGACTAGCGGCAGACAATGAGCAGTTCTTC
clone_size: -; v_call: TRBV18; d_call: -; j_call: TRBJ2-4; cdr3_aa: CASSPSGIKNIQYF; cdr3_nt: TGTGCCAGCTCACCGTCCGGCATCAAAAACATTCAGTACTTC
clone_size: -; v_call: TRBV12-3/TRBV12-4; d_call: TRBD1; j_call: TRBJ1-2; cdr3_aa: CASSLAGQVNYGYTF; cdr3_nt: TGTGCCAGCAGTTTAGCGGGACAGGTTAACTATGGCTACACCTTC
clone_size: -; v_call: TRBV5-6; d_call: -; j_call: TRBJ2-7; cdr3_aa: CASSPQGGDEQYF; cdr3_nt: TGTGCCAGCAGCCCCCAGGGTGGGGACGAGCAGTACTTC
clone_size: few; v_call: TRBV20-1; d_call: TRBD1; j_call: TRBJ2-7; cdr3_aa: CSAGGQGNWDEQYF; cdr3_nt: TGCAGTGCTGGCGGACAGGGGAATTGGGACGAGCAGTACTTC
clone_size: many; v_call: TRBV27; d_call: TRBD1; j_call: TRBJ2-7; cdr3_aa: CASSLVQGIYEQYF; cdr3_nt: TGTGCCAGCAGTCTAGTACAGGGGATCTACGAGCAGTACTTC
clone_size: once; v_call: TRBV20-1; d_call: TRBD1; j_call: TRBJ1-1; cdr3_aa: CSARVRQGVSEAFF; cdr3_nt: TGCAGTGCTAGAGTCCGACAGGGAGTCTCTGAAGCTTTCTTT
clone_size: few; v_call: TRBV7-9; d_call: TRBD2; j_call: TRBJ2-3; cdr3_aa: CASSPGGLAGTDTQYF; cdr3_nt: TGTGCCAGCAGCCCGGGGGGACTGGCTGGGACAGATACGCAGTATTTT
clone_size: few; v_call: TRBV6-1; d_call: -; j_call: TRBJ1-5; cdr3_aa: CASILDRRDQPQHF; cdr3_nt: TGTGCCAGCATCCTGGATAGGCGCGATCAGCCCCAGCATTTT
clone_size: -; v_call: TRBV5-1; d_call: TRBD1; j_call: TRBJ2-7; cdr3_aa: CASSGGQGSSDEQYF; cdr3_nt: TGCGCCAGCAGCGGGGGACAGGGGAGTTCCGACGAGCAGTACTTC
clone_size: -; v_call: TRBV20-1; d_call: -; j_call: TRBJ2-7; cdr3_aa: CSARDFVGRHYEQYF; cdr3_nt: TGCAGTGCTAGAGATTTCGTGGGACGCCACTACGAGCAGTACTTC
clone_size: -; v_call: TRBV7-8; d_call: TRBD1; j_call: TRBJ2-1; cdr3_aa: CASGGTGGHNEQFF; cdr3_nt: TGTGCCAGCGGGGGGACAGGGGGCCACAATGAGCAGTTCTTC
clone_size: many; v_call: TRBV20-1; d_call: -; j_call: TRBJ2-3; cdr3_aa: CSARSVRGDTQYF; cdr3_nt: TGCAGTGCCAGGAGTGTCCGGGGGGATACGCAGTATTTT
clone_size: -; v_call: TRBV4-1; d_call: TRBD1; j_call: TRBJ1-6; cdr3_aa: CASSQEDQGAHNSPLHF; cdr3_nt: TGCGCCAGCAGCCAAGAGGACCAGGGGGCGCATAATTCACCCCTCCACTTT
clone_size: many; v_call: TRBV28; d_call: -; j_call: TRBJ1-5; cdr3_aa: CASSLNVKPQHF; cdr3_nt: TGTGCCAGCAGTTTAAATGTTAAGCCCCAGCATTTT
clone_size: many; v_call: TRBV11-3; d_call: -; j_call: TRBJ2-3; cdr3_aa: CANAPTRTGIDTQYF; cdr3_nt: TGTGCCAACGCACCAACCCGGACTGGAATAGATACGCAGTATTTT
clone_size: few; v_call: TRBV5-4; d_call: -; j_call: TRBJ2-7; cdr3_aa: CASSLELAGYEQYF; cdr3_nt: TGTGCCAGCAGCTTGGAACTAGCAGGCTACGAGCAGTACTTC
clone_size: many; v_call: TRBV12-3/TRBV12-4; d_call: TRBD1; j_call: TRBJ1-5; cdr3_aa: CASSWDRAVQPQHF; cdr3_nt: TGTGCCAGCAGTTGGGACAGGGCAGTTCAGCCCCAGCATTTT
clone_size: -; v_call: TRBV9; d_call: TRBD2; j_call: TRBJ2-5; cdr3_aa: CASSKGSSGSGETQYF; cdr3_nt: TGTGCCAGCAGCAAAGGCTCTAGCGGGAGCGGAGAGACCCAGTACTTC
clone_size: -; v_call: TRBV20-1; d_call: -; j_call: TRBJ2-5; cdr3_aa: CSAGTEETQYF; cdr3_nt: TGCAGTGCGGGGACGGAAGAGACCCAGTACTTC
clone_size: many; v_call: TRBV5-1; d_call: -; j_call: TRBJ2-1; cdr3_aa: CASSFPGTSSSYNEQFF; cdr3_nt: TGCGCCAGCAGCTTTCCGGGAACTTCTAGCTCCTACAATGAGCAGTTCTTC
clone_size: -; v_call: TRBV20-1; d_call: -; j_call: TRBJ2-3; cdr3_aa: CSARDRTGRSTDTQYF; cdr3_nt: TGCAGTGCTAGAGACCGGACGGGAAGATCCACAGATACGCAGTATTTT
clone_size: -; v_call: TRBV20-1; d_call: TRBD1; j_call: TRBJ2-6; cdr3_aa: CSARDRTGVSGANVLTF; cdr3_nt: TGCAGTGCTAGAGATAGGACAGGGGTCTCTGGGGCCAACGTCCTGACTTTC
clone_size: many; v_call: TRBV6-2/TRBV6-3; d_call: -; j_call: TRBJ2-1; cdr3_aa: CASSPDVREQFF; cdr3_nt: TGTGCCAGCAGTCCGGACGTTCGAGAGCAGTTCTTC
clone_size: few; v_call: TRBV6-1; d_call: -; j_call: TRBJ2-5; cdr3_aa: CANIGRGLGGTQYF; cdr3_nt: TGCGCCAACATCGGGCGTGGCCTAGGGGGGACCCAGTACTTC
clone_size: -; v_call: TRBV4-2; d_call: TRBD1; j_call: TRBJ1-5; cdr3_aa: CASSQSDRAGGQPQHF; cdr3_nt: TGTGCCAGCAGCCAGTCGGACAGGGCTGGAGGTCAGCCCCAGCATTTT
clone_size: -; v_call: TRBV5-4; d_call: -; j_call: TRBJ2-1; cdr3_aa: CASIHQGEAGRGNEQFF; cdr3_nt: TGTGCCAGCATCCACCAGGGGGAAGCGGGAAGGGGCAATGAGCAGTTCTTC
clone_size: few; v_call: TRBV12-3/TRBV12-4; d_call: -; j_call: TRBJ2-2; cdr3_aa: CASRPTNPGELFF; cdr3_nt: TGTGCCAGCAGGCCAACAAATCCCGGGGAGCTGTTTTTT
clone_size: many; v_call: TRBV12-3/TRBV12-4; d_call: -; j_call: TRBJ1-2; cdr3_aa: CASSAPRGGPNYGYTF; cdr3_nt: TGTGCCAGCAGCGCGCCCCGCGGGGGGCCTAACTATGGCTACACCTTC
clone_size: many; v_call: TRBV28; d_call: -; j_call: TRBJ2-7; cdr3_aa: CASTGHPLYEQYF; cdr3_nt: TGTGCCAGCACCGGACACCCCCTCTACGAGCAGTACTTC
clone_size: many; v_call: TRBV3-1; d_call: -; j_call: TRBJ1-1; cdr3_aa: CASSQDRLRGPHTEAFF; cdr3_nt: TGTGCCAGCAGCCAAGATCGTCTCCGGGGACCACACACTGAAGCTTTCTTT
clone_size: many; v_call: TRBV7-9; d_call: TRBD1; j_call: TRBJ2-7; cdr3_aa: CASSLGQGLWEQYF; cdr3_nt: TGTGCCAGCAGCTTGGGACAGGGGTTGTGGGAGCAGTACTTC
clone_size: many; v_call: TRBV2; d_call: TRBD2; j_call: TRBJ2-1; cdr3_aa: CASRQRASGMHEQFF; cdr3_nt: TGTGCCAGCCGACAAAGGGCTAGCGGGATGCATGAGCAGTTCTTC
clone_size: -; v_call: TRBV3-1; d_call: TRBD2; j_call: TRBJ2-2; cdr3_aa: CASSPARSGRGTGELFF; cdr3_nt: TGTGCCAGCAGCCCCGCGAGGAGCGGGAGAGGGACCGGGGAGCTGTTTTTT
clone_size: -; v_call: TRBV29-1; d_call: -; j_call: TRBJ1-1; cdr3_aa: CSVENRNTEAFF; cdr3_nt: TGCAGCGTAGAAAACCGGAACACTGAAGCTTTCTTT
clone_size: many; v_call: TRBV6-1; d_call: -; j_call: TRBJ2-1; cdr3_aa: CASSPFDEQFF; cdr3_nt: TGTGCCAGCAGCCCCTTCGATGAGCAGTTCTTC
clone_size: -; v_call: TRBV2; d_call: TRBD2; j_call: TRBJ2-3; cdr3_aa: CASTMPGLAADTQYF; cdr3_nt: TGTGCCAGCACCATGCCGGGACTAGCGGCAGATACGCAGTATTTT
clone_size: -; v_call: TRBV4-1; d_call: -; j_call: TRBJ2-7; cdr3_aa: CASSLTKAASYEQYF; cdr3_nt: TGCGCCAGCAGCCTAACAAAGGCAGCCTCCTACGAGCAGTACTTC
clone_size: many; v_call: TRBV24-1; d_call: -; j_call: TRBJ2-1; cdr3_aa: CATLITTDLSYNEQFF; cdr3_nt: TGTGCCACCTTAATTACAACGGACCTCTCCTACAATGAGCAGTTCTTC
clone_size: -; v_call: TRBV20-1; d_call: -; j_call: TRBJ2-7; cdr3_aa: CSVRGRGLAYEQYF; cdr3_nt: TGCAGTGTACGAGGTCGGGGGTTAGCCTACGAGCAGTACTTC
clone_size: -; v_call: TRBV12-3/TRBV12-4; d_call: -; j_call: TRBJ1-2; cdr3_aa: CASSLQVNYGYTF; cdr3_nt: TGTGCCAGCAGTTTACAGGTTAACTATGGCTACACCTTC
clone_size: few; v_call: TRBV19; d_call: TRBD1; j_call: TRBJ1-2; cdr3_aa: CASTDMGQGNYGYTF; cdr3_nt: TGTGCCAGTACTGATATGGGACAGGGAAACTATGGCTACACCTTC
clone_size: once; v_call: TRBV13; d_call: -; j_call: TRBJ1-3; cdr3_aa: CASSLGGGYENTIYF; cdr3_nt: TGTGCCAGCAGCTTAGGAGGAGGGTACGAAAACACCATATATTTT
clone_size: few; v_call: TRBV2; d_call: TRBD1; j_call: TRBJ1-5; cdr3_aa: CASSDGQAQHF; cdr3_nt: TGTGCCAGCAGTGACGGACAGGCCCAGCATTTT
clone_size: -; v_call: TRBV25-1; d_call: TRBD1; j_call: TRBJ2-7; cdr3_aa: CASSELVGRQGPYEQYF; cdr3_nt: TGTGCCAGCAGTGAATTAGTCGGAAGACAGGGGCCCTACGAGCAGTACTTC
clone_size: many; v_call: TRBV18; d_call: -; j_call: TRBJ2-5; cdr3_aa: CASSPPSQETQYF; cdr3_nt: TGTGCCAGCTCACCACCGTCCCAAGAGACCCAGTACTTC
clone_size: few; v_call: TRBV6-2/TRBV6-3; d_call: -; j_call: TRBJ2-1; cdr3_aa: CASSYSDDGSSYNEQFF; cdr3_nt: TGTGCCAGCAGTTACTCGGACGACGGGAGCTCCTACAATGAGCAGTTCTTC
clone_size: many; v_call: TRBV28; d_call: -; j_call: TRBJ1-2; cdr3_aa: CASRSGSYYLSQGSRYTF; cdr3_nt: TGTGCCAGCAGGTCAGGTTCTTATTACCTAAGTCAGGGTTCGCGCTACACCTTC
clone_size: many; v_call: TRBV12-3/TRBV12-4; d_call: TRBD1; j_call: TRBJ1-2; cdr3_aa: CASSRDSNYGYTF; cdr3_nt: TGTGCCAGCAGCCGGGACAGCAACTATGGCTACACCTTC
clone_size: -; v_call: TRBV13; d_call: TRBD2; j_call: TRBJ2-7; cdr3_aa: CASSSPGLAYEQYF; cdr3_nt: TGTGCCAGCAGCTCCCCGGGACTAGCGTACGAGCAGTACTTC
clone_size: few; v_call: TRBV5-1; d_call: -; j_call: TRBJ2-7; cdr3_aa: CASSLEGSPYEQYF; cdr3_nt: TGTGCCAGCAGCTTGGAGGGCTCCCCCTACGAGCAGTACTTC